The 8 T cell receptor beta chains reported below all come from one sample, sequenced in a study of T cells after yellow fever vaccination. Using its own MiXCR run on the 5' RACE reads, TCRdb lists one record per CDR3 protein. The sample holds about 210,000 distinct CDR3 sequences, more than 6.5% seen once. The sample in question was CD4+ T cells sorted from PBMCs, obtained on the day of the yellow fever booster vaccination. The origin of the receptors is a man between 25 and 39 years old who received the YFV17D yellow fever vaccine.

V and J are TRBV7-2 and TRBJ1-4; no clear D gene. V dropped 0 bases and J dropped 10 bases, with 9 bases sitting between them. Germline CDR1 is SGHTA and CDR2 is FQGNSA. The CDR3 is made up of 13 amino acids. CDR3 sequence (DNA): TGTGCCAGCAGCTTAGCGGGGATGGGAAAACTGTTTTTT. This gives the protein CASSLAGMGKLFF.

V gene TRBV2 combines with J gene TRBJ1-5, with TRBD1 matching 9 bases. Germline V gene sequence: CDR1 SNHLY, CDR2 FYNNEI. Trimming at V came to 3 bases and at J to 6 bases, leaving 0 bases not matched to a gene. This CDR3 has 13 amino acids. CDR3 protein: CASSETGGQPQHF. The CDR3 DNA reads TGTGCCAGCAGTGAGACAGGGGGTCAGCCCCAGCATTTT. Full variable domain (outside the CDR3, taken from reference TRBV2 and TRBJ1-5): EPEVTQTPSHQVTQMGQEVILRCVPISNHLYFYWYRQILGQKVEFLVSFYNNEISEKSEIFDDQFSVERPDGSNFTLKIRSTKLEDSAMYFCASSETGGQPQHFGDGTRLSIL.

This clonotype showed up just a few times. This chain links TRBV6-2 or TRBV6-3 with TRBJ2-2; 8 nucleotides align to TRBD2. The germline gives CDR1 MNHEY, CDR2 SVGEGT. CDR3 length: 15 residues. Losses at the gene ends were 4 bases for V and 3 bases for J; bases not matched to a gene: 4. The chain's CDR3 is CASSFSGGDTGELFF. DNA of the CDR3: TGTGCCAGCAGTTTCTCGGGAGGGGACACCGGGGAGCTGTTTTTT.

In this sample, this clonotype turned up many times. The chain is built from TRBV20-1 and TRBJ2-3, with a possible D match to TRBD2 (5 bases). Trimming removed 4 bases at V and 4 bases at J, with 15 bases between. The CDR3 extends over 14 amino acids. CDR1 and CDR2 (germline): DFQATT, SNEGSKA (reference sequence). The CDR3 nucleotides are TGCAGTGCTAATAGTTGGCTGCGGGCAGATACGCAGTATTTT. Translation: CSANSWLRADTQYF.

At least ten counts were recorded for this clonotype. The chain couples TRBV6-1 to TRBJ2-3; the D gene is possibly TRBD2 (5 bases). Germline lookup yields CDR1 MNHNS and CDR2 SASEGT. This CDR3 region has 13 residues. V was cut by 2 bases and J by 6 bases, with 9 bases left in between. DNA of the CDR3: TGTGCCAGCAGTGAACGGGAAAGGGATACGCAGTATTTT. Encoded protein: CASSERERDTQYF.

In its sample, this clonotype was seen many times. The chain employs TRBV5-1 and TRBJ2-5; 7 bases map to TRBD1. CDR3 size: 15 residues. The germline CDR1 and CDR2 sequences are SGHRS and YFSETQ. Trimming cost V 6 bases and J 4 bases; bases outside gene matches: 12. The CDR3 loop is CASNGQAAGGETQYF. The CDR3 DNA is TGCGCCAGCAACGGACAGGCCGCCGGTGGAGAGACCCAGTACTTC.

The chain combines TRBV14 with TRBJ2-3; 7 positions agree with TRBD1. The CDR3 length is 17 residues. Per the germline V gene, CDR1 is SGHDN and CDR2 is FVKESK. V was pared by 4 bases and J by 0 bases, with 10 bases of the junction left unmatched. The CDR3 loop is CASSRRTGDSSTDTQYF. The CDR3 bases are TGTGCCAGCAGCCGCCGGACAGGCGACTCTAGCACAGATACGCAGTATTTT.

This clonotype was seen ten or more times. The chain links TRBV6-5 to TRBJ2-7; 9 bases fit TRBD1. The CDR3 is 14 residues long. Germline lookup yields CDR1 MNHEY and CDR2 SVGAGI. V gave up 4 bases and J gave up 6 bases; unmatched junction bases: 7. As DNA, the CDR3 is TGTGCCAGCAGTTCACAGGGGGCCGGTCCCGAGCAGTACTTC. As protein: CASSSQGAGPEQYF.